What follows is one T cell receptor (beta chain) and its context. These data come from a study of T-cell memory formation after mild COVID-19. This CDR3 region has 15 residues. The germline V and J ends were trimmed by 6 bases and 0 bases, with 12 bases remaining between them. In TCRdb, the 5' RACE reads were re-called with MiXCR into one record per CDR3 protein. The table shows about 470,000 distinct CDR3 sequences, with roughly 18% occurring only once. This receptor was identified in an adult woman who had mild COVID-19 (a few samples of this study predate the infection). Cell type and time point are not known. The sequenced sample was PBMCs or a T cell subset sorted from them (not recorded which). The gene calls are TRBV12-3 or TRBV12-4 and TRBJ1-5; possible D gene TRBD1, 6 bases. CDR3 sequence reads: CASSEQGYSNQPQHF. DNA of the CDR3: TGTGCCAGCAGCGAACAGGGTTATAGCAATCAGCCCCAGCATTTT.